What follows are 11 T cell receptor beta chains derived from one specimen sequenced in a study of regulatory T cells in long-lasting Graves disease. The time point was: persistent/refractory GD, antithyroid drugs over 5 years with positive TRAb. The TCR library was made from RNA that had been extracted from PBMCs in TRIzol. Through Arm-PCR of CDR3 regions and iRepertoire HTBI primers, TCR beta libraries were built. In TCRdb, the multiplex PCR reads were re-called with MiXCR into one record per CDR3 protein. The top ten clones hold around 20% of a sample with approximately 380,000 distinct CDR3 sequences, about a fifth of them seen once. Source: peripheral blood mononuclear cells (PBMCs), taken when the disease was refractory, from a patient treated with antithyroid drugs. The receptors derive from a female donor with Graves disease.

Comment on this clonotype: One end of the junction fails to match germline, which may point to a read error. The chain employs TRBV4-1 and TRBJ1-2; weak D call: TRBD1 (5 bases). The CDR3 is made up of 14 amino acids. In germline, CDR1 is MGHRA, CDR2 YSYEKL. CDR3 region: CASTQVGGDYGYTF. The CDR3 DNA follows: TGCGCCAGCACCCAAGTGGGGGGTGACTATGGCTACACCTTC.

This clonotype was seen more than once but under ten times. The rearrangement joins TRBV5-5 to TRBJ1-5; D gene ambiguous. V was cut by 0 bases and J by 4 bases, with 17 bases left in between. CDR1 and CDR2 from the germline V gene are SGHKS and YYEKEE (reference sequence). The CDR3 consists of 17 residues. CDR3 bases: TGTGCCAGCAGCTTGGAGGCAGGAGCCTTCGGTAATCAGCCCCAGCATTTT. This translates into CASSLEAGAFGNQPQHF.

This chain uses TRBV15 with TRBJ2-7, with TRBD1 matching over 12 bases. J was trimmed by 3 bases and V by 5 bases; bases with no gene match: 14. Germline assignment: CDR1 LNHNV and CDR2 YYDKDF (reference sequence). The CDR3 contains 18 residues. The CDR3 here is CATSDTPSGTGGGYEQYF. The DNA for the CDR3 is TGTGCCACCAGCGACACCCCGAGTGGGACAGGGGGCGGCTACGAGCAGTACTTC.

A few counts support this clonotype. This chain links TRBV9 with TRBJ2-2; D remains ambiguous. The length of the CDR3 is 14 residues. CDR1 SGDLS and CDR2 YYNGEE come from the germline V gene. Deletions cut 0 bases from V and 0 bases from J, with 3 bases between. CDR3 residues: CASSVDPNTGELFF. CDR3 DNA sequence: TGTGCCAGCAGCGTAGACCCGAACACCGGGGAGCTGTTTTTT.

This clonotype came up many times. The V call is TRBV2, the J call TRBJ2-5; D remains unclear. The V gene's germline CDR1 is SNHLY and CDR2 FYNNEI. This CDR3 contains 15 residues. Trimming shortened V by 8 bases and J by 3 bases, and 19 bases separated the two germline ends. CDR3 sequence: CASRVTLVSEETQYF. CDR3 nucleotides: TGTGCCAGCCGAGTCACTTTGGTATCCGAAGAGACCCAGTACTTC.

This clonotype was detected ten times or more. The chain employs TRBV12-3 or TRBV12-4 and TRBJ2-7; D is perhaps TRBD2 (6 bases). Trimming cost V 3 bases and J 4 bases, with 7 bases left between them. The CDR3 contains 12 residues. The CDR3 DNA reads as TGTGCCAGCAGTTTTGGGGGGTACGAGCAGTACTTC. It is translated as CASSFGGYEQYF.

This clonotype was counted ten times or more. This chain uses TRBV6-1 with TRBJ1-1; D unresolved. The CDR3 totals 13 residues. CDR1 is MNHNS and CDR2 is SASEGT in the germline V gene. Deletions cut 6 bases from V and 2 bases from J, with 10 bases between. The CDR3 loop is CASSTQPNTEAFF. The CDR3 nucleotides read TGTGCCAGCAGCACTCAACCAAACACTGAAGCTTTCTTT.

The genes are TRBV27 and TRBJ2-7; a possible D gene is TRBD2 (5 bases). Trimming took off 7 bases at V and 11 bases at J, with 24 bases between the two ends. The CDR3 spans 14 residues. The germline gives CDR1 MNHEY, CDR2 SMNVEV (reference sequence). The CDR3 loop is CASIASGPPDREYF. In DNA form, the CDR3 reads TGTGCCAGCATAGCAAGCGGTCCCCCTGACCGGGAGTACTTC.

This chain joins TRBV7-2 and TRBJ1-2; no reliable D call. Trimming shortened V by 1 base and J by 0 bases, and 9 bases separated the two germline ends. Looked up from germline, CDR1 is SGHTA and CDR2 is FQGNSA. The CDR3 is 15 amino acids. CDR3 nucleotides: TGTGCCAGCAGCTTAGGGGTCGACTCTAACTATGGCTACACCTTC. Encoded protein: CASSLGVDSNYGYTF. The entire variable domain, with the rest obtained from reference TRBV7-2 and TRBJ1-2, is as follows: GAGVSQSPSNKVTEKGKDVELRCDPISGHTALYWYRQSLGQGLEFLIYFQGNSAPDKSGLPSDRFSAERTGGSVSTLTIQRTQQEDSAVYLCASSLGVDSNYGYTFGSGTRLTVV.

This chain connects TRBV5-1 to TRBJ2-4; TRBD1 aligns across 10 bases. The CDR3 runs 15 residues. The V and J ends lost 1 base and 6 bases, in that order; junction bases with no gene match: 4. Germline CDR1 and CDR2: SGHRS and YFSETQ. The CDR3 protein is CASSLRQGAGNIQYF. CDR3 sequence (DNA): TGCGCCAGCAGCTTGAGACAGGGGGCTGGAAACATTCAGTACTTC.

This clonotype was seen ten or more times. The chain is built from TRBV27 and TRBJ1-2; weak D call: TRBD1 (6 bases). The CDR3 extends over 16 amino acids. V lost 4 bases, J lost 5 bases, and 20 bases lay in between. CDR1 MNHEY and CDR2 SMNVEV come from the germline V gene (reference sequence). The CDR3 reads CASSSQDRLGLYGYTF. The CDR3 DNA is TGTGCCAGCAGTTCTCAGGACAGACTCGGGTTGTATGGCTACACCTTC.